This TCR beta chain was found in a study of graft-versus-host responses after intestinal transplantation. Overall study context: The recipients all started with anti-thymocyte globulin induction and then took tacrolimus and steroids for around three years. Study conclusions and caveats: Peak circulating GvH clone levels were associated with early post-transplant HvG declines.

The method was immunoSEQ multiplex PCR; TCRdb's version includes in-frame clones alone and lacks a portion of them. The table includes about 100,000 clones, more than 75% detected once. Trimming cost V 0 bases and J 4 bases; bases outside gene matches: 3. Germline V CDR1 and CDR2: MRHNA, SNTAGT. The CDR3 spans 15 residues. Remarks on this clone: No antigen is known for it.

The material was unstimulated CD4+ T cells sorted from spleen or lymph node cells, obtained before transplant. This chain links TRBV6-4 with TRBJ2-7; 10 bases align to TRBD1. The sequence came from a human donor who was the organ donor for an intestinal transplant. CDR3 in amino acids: CASSDSDRGGYEQYF. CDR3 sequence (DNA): TGTGCCAGCAGTGACTCGGACAGGGGGGGGTACGAGCAGTACTTC.